Included here is one T cell receptor (beta chain) sequence, with context. Sequencing used immunoSEQ multiplex PCR; TCRdb keeps in-frame clones, though not all of them. The profile shows 50,000 to 65,000 clones, about 85% of them singletons. The CDR3 is made up of 17 amino acids. Germline V lookup: CDR1 SGHRS, CDR2 YFSETQ. With 3 bases removed from V and 0 bases from J, the gap between germline ends came to 16 bases. The data are from a study of blood T cell repertoires in COVID-19. About the research overall: Sites across the United States, Italy and Spain contributed samples from acute and convalescent COVID-19.

Recruited during active infection, patients (from Seattle) were subsequently followed longitudinally. This chain uses TRBV5-1 with TRBJ1-3, with D possibly being TRBD1 (6 bases). This clonotype originated in a woman older than 75 with COVID-19, enrolled during active disease. What was sequenced was peripheral blood. The CDR3 bases are TGCGCCAGCAGCTACGACAGGTCCTCCTCCTCTGGAAACACCATATATTTT. This sequence encodes CASSYDRSSSSGNTIYF.